These 10 T cell receptor beta chains originate from one sample sequenced in a study of blood T cell repertoires in COVID-19. Clones were sequenced by immunoSEQ multiplex PCR, and TCRdb holds only the in-frame ones, with some missing. The sample shows roughly 200,000 clones, under 80% of them seen only once. What was sequenced was peripheral blood. All receptors derive from a man aged 45-60 years who had recovered from COVID-19.

The V call is TRBV30, the J call TRBJ1-1; 10 bases are a match to TRBD1. The CDR3 spans 13 residues. V was pared by 4 bases and J by 4 bases, with 3 bases of the junction left unmatched. CDR1 is GTSNPN, CDR2 SVGIG, per germline (reference sequence). The CDR3 nucleotides are TGTGCCTGGAAGGGACAGGGGTTCACTGAAGCTTTCTTT. It encodes CAWKGQGFTEAFF.

This chain joins TRBV11-2 and TRBJ2-5, with D tentatively TRBD2 (6 bases). From germline, CDR1 is SGHAT and CDR2 FQNNGV. V was trimmed by 0 bases and J by 5 bases, leaving 13 bases between them. This CDR3 contains 15 residues. CDR3: CASSLDGAGRETQYF. Here the CDR3 DNA reads TGTGCCAGCAGCTTAGATGGGGCAGGGAGGGAGACCCAGTACTTC.

The chain couples TRBV3-1 (or the pseudogene TRBV3-2) to TRBJ2-3, with 9 bases lining up with TRBD2. Germline V lookup: CDR1 LGHDT, CDR2 YNNKEL (reference sequence). The CDR3 loop spans 16 amino acids. V lost 2 bases to trimming and J lost 2 bases; unmatched junction nucleotides: 5. The CDR3 nucleotides read TGTGCCAGCAGCCAACTAGCGGGGCCCTACACAGATACGCAGTATTTT. Translating gives CASSQLAGPYTDTQYF.

This CDR3 is CASSSLRDTQYF. The CDR3, as DNA: TGTGCCAGCAGTAGCCTCCGGGATACGCAGTATTTT. This rearrangement joins TRBV12-3 or TRBV12-4 to TRBJ2-3; D is uncertain. The CDR3 is made up of 12 amino acids. The germline V and J ends were trimmed by 5 bases and 6 bases, with 9 bases remaining between them.

V gene TRBV28 combines with J gene TRBJ2-7, with 7 bases identical to TRBD1. V shed 6 bases, J shed 5 bases, and the junction held 4 bases outside the gene matches. The length of the CDR3 is 12 residues. Germline CDR1 reads MDHEN; CDR2 reads SYDVKM. The CDR3 coding sequence is TGTGCCAGCAGGACAGGGTGGAACGAGCAGTACTTC. Translation: CASRTGWNEQYF.

The chain links TRBV30 to TRBJ2-3; tentatively, D is TRBD2 (5 bases). V lost 3 bases, J lost 2 bases, and 18 bases lay in between. CDR3 length: 16 residues. CDR1 GTSNPN and CDR2 SVGIG come from the germline V gene (reference sequence). The CDR3 region is CAWRPRSEYYTDTQYF. CDR3 nucleotides: TGTGCCTGGAGACCTCGTAGCGAATACTACACAGATACGCAGTATTTT.

The chain couples TRBV7-9 to TRBJ2-1; unclear D gene. V was clipped by 4 bases and J by 3 bases, with 16 bases between them. CDR1 is SEHNR, CDR2 FQNEAQ, per germline (reference sequence). There are 16 residues in the CDR3. In DNA, the CDR3 is TGTGCCAGCAGCTATTCCGGCGGTCTCGTCTACAATGAGCAGTTCTTC. It encodes CASSYSGGLVYNEQFF.

V gene TRBV5-4 combines with J gene TRBJ2-2; 10 bases map to TRBD1. Germline CDR1 is SGHNT and CDR2 is YYREEE (reference sequence). This CDR3 contains 16 residues. The V segment lost 0 bases and the J segment 3 bases; nucleotides outside the gene matches: 2. The CDR3 bases are TGTGCCAGCAGCTTGGGCGGGACAGGGGACACCGGGGAGCTGTTTTTT. Its protein product is CASSLGGTGDTGELFF.

The chain is built from TRBV20-1 and TRBJ2-5; 9 positions match TRBD2. The ends lost 3 bases at V and 5 bases at J; junction bases unmatched: 10. The CDR3 extends over 15 amino acids. CDR1 is DFQATT, CDR2 SNEGSKA, per germline (reference sequence). CDR3 DNA: TGCAGTGCTAGTAATAGCGGGAGCGGGGAGGAGACCCAGTACTTC. This encodes CSASNSGSGEETQYF.

The chain employs TRBV19 and TRBJ1-2; tentative D call: TRBD1 (5 bases). Trimming shortened V by 2 bases and J by 6 bases, and 10 bases separated the two germline ends. Germline CDR1 and CDR2: LNHDA and SQIVND (reference sequence). The CDR3 is 13 amino acids. The CDR3 region has the DNA TGTGCCAGTAGTATAACCCAGGGTAATGGCTACACCTTC. Amino acids: CASSITQGNGYTF.